These 9 T cell receptor beta chains were sequenced from one sample in a study of blood T cells in healthy people across ages (dated by TCRdb to about 2015). Library prep was done by 5' RACE. The run used an Illumina HiSeq 2500. A second 7 to 11 cycle PCR used a sample-barcoded 5' primer and a J-beta primer mix. TCRdb reprocessed the public reads (quality trimming at Q25 with fastp, clone calling with MiXCR) and kept in-frame beta chains. Entries are consolidated by CDR3 protein sequence, retaining the most common genes and DNA. The sample has about 970,000 distinct CDR3 sequences on record, roughly 51% of them singletons. The top ten clonotypes cover 20% to 25% of the sample. The sample was blood. The receptors were gathered from a woman in her sixties in good health.

V is TRBV20-1 and J is TRBJ2-4; possibly TRBD1 for D (8 bases). The last part of the DNA fits TRBJ2-7 better; the J call may be wrong. Germline CDR1 reads DFQATT; CDR2 reads SNEGSKA (reference sequence). This CDR3 spans 13 amino acids. CDR3: CSARTGRAYEQYF. CDR3 coding DNA: TGCAGTGCAAGGACAGGGAGGGCCTACGAGCAGTACTTC.

This clonotype has only a few counts. The V and J genes are TRBV21-1 and TRBJ1-2; TRBD1 is taken as the D call from the table, unchecked against the DNA. TRBV21-1 is classified as a pseudogene. This CDR3 contains 13 residues. CDR3 region: CASTPVAFGGYTF. As DNA, the CDR3 is TGTGCCAGCACCCCTGTAGCCTTTGGCGGCTACACCTTC.

The V and J genes are TRBV20-1 and TRBJ2-2; 9 bases fit TRBD1. V lost 2 bases, J lost 2 bases, and 0 bases stayed unmatched. Germline CDR1 and CDR2: DFQATT and SNEGSKA (reference sequence). The CDR3 is 14 residues long. The DNA of the CDR3 is TGCAGTGCTAGAACAGGGGGCAACACCGGGGAGCTGTTTTTT. Translation gives CSARTGGNTGELFF.

The CDR3 spells CASSYMGQGQETQYF. The CDR3 nucleotides read TGTGCCAGCAGCTATATGGGACAGGGACAAGAGACCCAGTACTTC. The V and J genes are TRBV7-2 and TRBJ2-5; 9 nucleotides match TRBD1. With V trimmed by 4 bases and J by 2 bases, 5 bases remained unmatched. Germline-derived CDR1 and CDR2 are SGHTA and FQGNSA. The CDR3 loop spans 15 amino acids.

This clonotype occurred a few times. This sequence joins TRBV28 and TRBJ2-7, with D uncertain. Deletions cut 3 bases from V and 5 bases from J, with 23 bases between. CDR3 size: 17 residues. From germline, CDR1 is MDHEN and CDR2 SYDVKM. The CDR3 nucleotides are TGTGCCAGCAGTTTGACGATTCCACAGCTGACGAGTCACGAGCAGTACTTC. Translated: CASSLTIPQLTSHEQYF.

The chain uses TRBV20-1 and TRBJ2-1, with 7 bases aligning to TRBD1. The CDR3 length is 13 residues. Looked up from germline, CDR1 is DFQATT and CDR2 is SNEGSKA (reference sequence). Losses at the gene ends were 6 bases for V and 6 bases for J; bases not matched to a gene: 8. CDR3 in DNA: TGCAGTGCACCACAGGGGATACGCAATGAGCAGTTCTTC. This gives the protein CSAPQGIRNEQFF.

The chain joins TRBV18 to TRBJ1-2, with TRBD1 identical over 8 bases. The CDR3 has 16 residues. V lost 3 bases to trimming and J lost 4 bases; unmatched junction nucleotides: 10. Germline assignment: CDR1 KGHSH and CDR2 LQKENI. In nucleotides, the CDR3 is TGTGCCAGCTCACCCGGGACAGGCTCTACAAGCTATGGCTACACCTTC. Residues: CASSPGTGSTSYGYTF.

This clonotype was seen a handful of times. The chain has TRBV27 and TRBJ2-5; a possible D gene is TRBD2 (5 bases). V dropped 2 bases and J dropped 7 bases, with 11 bases sitting between them. CDR1 is MNHEY, CDR2 SMNVEV, per germline (reference sequence). This CDR3 region has 13 residues. The CDR3 protein is CASSLLSEGTQYF. The CDR3 region has the DNA TGTGCCAGCAGTTTACTGTCCGAGGGGACCCAGTACTTC.

This chain connects TRBV18 to TRBJ2-7; 9 bases map to TRBD1. The CDR3 is 17 residues long. V lost 3 bases to trimming and J lost 4 bases; unmatched junction nucleotides: 13. Per germline, CDR1 KGHSH and CDR2 LQKENI. The CDR3 sequence: CASSPYPGTGYQYEQYF. CDR3 in DNA: TGTGCCAGCTCACCTTACCCCGGGACAGGGTATCAATACGAGCAGTACTTC.